This T cell receptor (beta chain) was identified during a study of shared clonotypes between healthy human individuals. About the research overall: Donors consisted of a couple of women and three men between 18 and 49. Study-level findings and limits: For sorted subsets, rarefaction showed incomplete sequencing despite large depth.

The authors divided CD4+ cells into CD45RA+ naive and CD45RA-negative memory subsets. This CDR3 spans 17 amino acids. CDR1 is SGHDT and CDR2 is YYEEEE in the germline V gene. The J segment lost 2 bases and the V segment lost 1 base, leaving 7 bases of the junction unmatched. When replicate PCRs were run on sorted subsets, they used about 200 ng DNA, about 30,000 T cell genomes. This table comes from immunoSEQ multiplex PCR, and its TCRdb copy is limited to in-frame clones, with some not included. The data hold around 1,000,000 clones, with 70% to 80% observed a single time. On this clone: The antigen is not known.

This TCR came from a man younger than 35 in good health. Some clones in this sample may be carry-over from other donors' samples. The source material was memory CD4+ T cells from PBMCs. Indicated subset: CD45RA-negative fraction. The gene calls are TRBV5-6 and TRBJ2-3; 10 bases align to TRBD2. The chain's CDR3 is CASSLRGAGGPTDTQYF. The DNA of the CDR3 is TGTGCCAGCAGCTTGCGGGGAGCGGGAGGGCCCACAGATACGCAGTATTTT.